This record concerns one T cell receptor (beta chain) sequence. The DNA is left out, because the CDR3 cannot be placed on it with certainty; the CDR3 is given as TCRdb lists it. This entry is derived from a study of CD8 T cells in Susac syndrome. RNA, at about 0.45 to 1 ug, was reverse transcribed with random hexamers. Across 54 Vbeta and 13 Jbeta, immunoSEQ multiplex PCR amplified TCR beta CDR3. TCRdb analysed the immunoSEQ multiplex PCR reads with MiXCR anew, one entry per CDR3 protein. This table holds 100,000 to 150,000 distinct CDR3 sequences, approximately 95% found once. The receptor was isolated from a human donor with multiple sclerosis. What was sequenced was CD8+ T cells from PBMCs.

The CDR3 loop is CISVPEATGIAKNIQYF. This rearrangement joins TRBV7-5 to TRBJ2-4. TRBV7-5 counts as a pseudogene. Both ends counted, the CDR3 spans 17 residues.